The 22 T cell receptor beta chains below all came from one sample that was sequenced in a study of blood T cell repertoires in COVID-19 (dated by TCRdb to the early 2020s). Library method: the immunoSEQ multiplex PCR assay. TCRdb limited this immuneACCESS table to in-frame rearrangements with V and J called. A share of clones is missing; checked studies link under half to unresolved V genes, and the rest is unexplained. The sample table contains 90,000 to 150,000 clones; only one count was recorded for about 85% of them. The top ten clonotypes cover approximately 11% of the sample. What was sequenced was peripheral blood. These receptors all come from a man older than 75 with acute or convalescent COVID-19.

This sequence joins TRBV18 and TRBJ2-1; tentative D call: TRBD1 (5 bases). The V and J ends lost 0 bases and 7 bases respectively, with 7 bases between them. Germline V lookup: CDR1 KGHSH, CDR2 LQKENI. This CDR3 is built from 13 residues. Written as DNA, the CDR3 is TGTGCCAGCTCACCACCAGGGGTGAATGAGCAGTTCTTC. It encodes CASSPPGVNEQFF.

Remarks on this clone: Mismatch with germline at one junction end may stem from a read error. The V call is TRBV7-2, the J call TRBJ1-1; TRBD1 might be the D (5 bases). Germline V gives CDR1 SGHTA, CDR2 FQGNSA. CDR3 length: 13 residues. CDR3 DNA sequence: TGTGCCAGCACCTTACAGGAGAACACTGAAGCTTTCTTT. Amino acid sequence: CASTLQENTEAFF.

The chain uses TRBV11-3 and TRBJ2-1; 8 nucleotides align to TRBD1. The CDR3 loop spans 15 amino acids. The germline CDR1 and CDR2 sequences are SGHNT and YENEEA. J was trimmed by 7 bases and V by 5 bases; bases with no gene match: 10. The CDR3 reads CASSDLARGRNEQFF. The CDR3 coding sequence is TGTGCCAGCAGCGATCTTGCCAGGGGGCGTAATGAGCAGTTCTTC.

The V call is TRBV5-4, the J call TRBJ2-1, with a weak D call TRBD2 (6 bases). V lost 4 bases and J lost 2, with 16 bases in between. This CDR3 contains 16 residues. Per germline, CDR1 SGHNT and CDR2 YYREEE (reference sequence). The CDR3 DNA is TGTGCCAGCAGCGGAGGGAGCAATGCTCCCTACAATGAGCAGTTCTTC. This gives the protein CASSGGSNAPYNEQFF.

This clone was observed a single time. The chain's CDR3 is CASSLDLGTSVSEQYF. DNA for the CDR3: TGTGCCAGCAGCTTGGACTTGGGGACTAGCGTATCTGAGCAGTACTTC. The gene calls are TRBV5-8 and TRBJ2-7; TRBD2 aligns across 10 bases. The CDR3 loop spans 16 amino acids. Trimming removed 0 bases from V and 7 bases from J; junction bases left unmatched: 10. Per the germline V gene, CDR1 is SGHTS and CDR2 is YDEGEE.

The CDR3 coding sequence is TGTGCCAGCAGCTCCCAGCGGAGCTCCTACAATGAGCAGTTCTTC. It is translated as CASSSQRSSYNEQFF. The chain carries TRBV7-2 and TRBJ2-1; the D gene is possibly TRBD2 (5 bases). The CDR3 is 15 amino acids. Germline CDR1 is SGHTA and CDR2 is FQGNSA. V lost 4 bases, J lost 0 bases, and 10 bases lay in between.

With respect to this clone: Germline is not matched at one junction end, which may reflect a read error. The rearrangement links TRBV7-2 to TRBJ1-2; possibly TRBD1 for D (6 bases). This CDR3 has 12 residues. Germline-derived CDR1 and CDR2 are SGHTA and FQGNSA. Written as DNA, the CDR3 is TGTGCCAGCAGCTTACAGGGGTATGTTCTGGCCTTC. This codes for CASSLQGYVLAF.

This clone came up a few times. The genes are TRBV4-3 and TRBJ2-1; D might be TRBD2 (5 bases). CDR1 LGHNA and CDR2 YSLEER come from the germline V gene. The CDR3 sequence is 15 residues long. Trimming left V 3 bases short and J 4 bases short, with 13 bases between. CDR3 loop: CASSHALEDYNEQFF. The CDR3 DNA reads TGCGCCAGCAGCCATGCTCTGGAGGATTACAATGAGCAGTTCTTC.

The count of this clone is one. This rearrangement joins TRBV5-1 to TRBJ2-2; no clear D. The CDR3 consists of 14 residues. CDR1 and CDR2 from the germline V gene are SGHRS and YFSETQ. The V end was cut by 0 bases, the J end by 6 bases, with 9 bases between. As DNA, the CDR3 is TGCGCCAGCAGCTTGGTGGCGGCTGCCGGGGAGCTGTTTTTT. It specifies CASSLVAAAGELFF.

The chain employs TRBV6-5 and TRBJ1-5; D might be TRBD1 (6 bases). V was clipped by 7 bases and J by 4 bases, with 8 bases between them. The CDR3 consists of 12 residues. Germline V lookup: CDR1 MNHEY, CDR2 SVGAGI. DNA for the CDR3: TGTGCCAGCACTACAGGGAATCAGCCCCAGCATTTT. The encoded protein is CASTTGNQPQHF.

The rearrangement links TRBV4-3 to TRBJ1-2; a possible D gene is TRBD1 (6 bases). CDR3 length: 15 residues. Germline CDR1 LGHNA, CDR2 YSLEER. V was pared by 2 bases and J by 5 bases, with 15 bases between. The CDR3 spells CASSQRGGGLYGYTF. In nucleotides, the CDR3 is TGCGCCAGCAGCCAAAGAGGGGGGGGGCTTTATGGCTACACCTTC.

The V gene is TRBV5-6, the J gene TRBJ2-2, with a tentative D call TRBD2 (6 bases). Trimming shortened V by 1 base and J by 3 bases, and 19 bases separated the two germline ends. The CDR3 is 18 amino acids. CDR1 is SGHDT and CDR2 is YYEEEE in the germline V gene. This chain's CDR3 is CASSLRYGGGLYTGELFF. The CDR3 nucleotides read TGTGCCAGCAGCTTGCGGTATGGGGGAGGCCTCTACACCGGGGAGCTGTTTTTT.

The chain uses TRBV19 and TRBJ1-1; D not resolved. V was shortened by 6 bases and J by 3 bases, with 8 bases between the two germline ends. Germline-derived CDR1 and CDR2 are LNHDA and SQIVND (reference sequence). This CDR3 spans 12 amino acids. The CDR3 DNA follows: TGTGCCAGTAGACAGAGGGACACTGAAGCTTTCTTT. It specifies CASRQRDTEAFF.

The chain is built from TRBV11-2 and TRBJ2-7, with D perhaps matching TRBD1 (7 bases). From germline, CDR1 is SGHAT and CDR2 FQNNGV. V was cut by 1 base and J by 3 bases, with 13 bases left in between. The length of the CDR3 is 15 residues. CDR3 in amino acids: CASSLGGTAGYEQYF. The CDR3 DNA follows: TGTGCCAGCAGCTTAGGTGGGACAGCGGGCTACGAGCAGTACTTC.

The rearrangement uses TRBV28 and TRBJ1-1; D gene unclear. CDR3 length equals 15 residues. The V end lost 3 bases, the J end lost 1 base, and 12 bases lay between the germline ends. Per the germline V gene, CDR1 is MDHEN and CDR2 is SYDVKM. The CDR3 is CASSLAGLGNTEAFF. The CDR3 DNA reads TGTGCCAGCAGTTTGGCAGGTTTGGGGAACACTGAAGCTTTCTTT.

The rearrangement uses TRBV6-1 and TRBJ2-6; D is perhaps TRBD2 (6 bases). The CDR3 is 17 residues long. In germline, CDR1 is MNHNS, CDR2 SASEGT. The V end was cut by 0 bases, the J end by 4 bases, with 13 bases between. The chain's CDR3 is CASSEARGLLGANVLTF. CDR3 nucleotide sequence: TGTGCCAGCAGTGAAGCGCGGGGTTTGCTGGGGGCCAACGTCCTGACTTTC.

This chain links TRBV9 with TRBJ2-1; the match to TRBD1 covers 11 bases. Germline V lookup: CDR1 SGDLS, CDR2 YYNGEE. Unmatched junction bases numbered 14, after V lost 4 bases and J lost 5 bases. The CDR3 loop spans 18 amino acids. CDR3 nucleotide sequence: TGTGCCAGCAGCAAATCCGGGACAGGGGGATATAGGGACAATGAGCAGTTCTTC. As protein: CASSKSGTGGYRDNEQFF.

V usage is TRBV28 and J usage is TRBJ1-1; 10 bases agree with TRBD1. The junction had 7 bases not matched to a gene; V was cut back by 5 bases and J by 4 bases. The CDR3 covers 15 residues. CDR1 and CDR2 from the germline V gene are MDHEN and SYDVKM. The CDR3 DNA sequence: TGTGCCAGCAGTAAATGGACAGGGGGTGGCACTGAAGCTTTCTTT. This translates into CASSKWTGGGTEAFF.

On this clone: The same CDR3 is also encoded by other DNA sequences in this sample. The rearrangement links TRBV11-3 to TRBJ2-1; TRBD1 agrees at 8 bases. The V segment lost 6 bases and the J segment 5 bases; nucleotides outside the gene matches: 6. There are 14 residues in the CDR3. CDR1 SGHNT and CDR2 YENEEA come from the germline V gene. Here the CDR3 DNA reads TGTGCCAGCAGTGGACAGGGTTGGAACAATGAGCAGTTCTTC. This gives the protein CASSGQGWNNEQFF.

This chain links TRBV18 with TRBJ1-1, with TRBD1 matching 7 bases. Germline V gene data show CDR1 as KGHSH and CDR2 as LQKENI. The CDR3 spans 14 residues. Germline trimming cut 5 bases from V and 0 bases from J; bases unmatched to any gene: 3. The CDR3 DNA reads as TGTGCCAGCTCATCCGGGACAGTGAACACTGAAGCTTTCTTT. Translation: CASSSGTVNTEAFF. Drawing the rest from reference TRBV18 and TRBJ1-1, the complete variable domain is NAGVMQNPRHLVRRRGQEARLRCSPMKGHSHVYWYRQLPEEGLKFMVYLQKENIIDESGMPKERFSAEFPKEGPSILRIQQVVRGDSAAYFCASSSGTVNTEAFFGQGTRLTVV.

This sequence joins TRBV6-5 and TRBJ1-2; possible D gene TRBD1, 6 bases. Deletions cut 6 bases from V and 6 bases from J, with 20 bases between. This CDR3 spans 15 amino acids. Germline V gives CDR1 MNHEY, CDR2 SVGAGI. CDR3 DNA sequence: TGTGCCAGCAGGAACGTAGCGGGGGCGCTTAATGGCTACACCTTC. It encodes CASRNVAGALNGYTF.

The chain carries TRBV7-9 and TRBJ1-1, with 8 bases that match TRBD1. This CDR3 has 14 residues. Germline-derived CDR1 and CDR2 are SEHNR and FQNEAQ (reference sequence). J gave up 5 bases and V 5 bases, and 7 bases lay outside the gene matches. The CDR3 sequence: CASSPLRDRTEAFF. The CDR3 DNA reads as TGTGCCAGCAGCCCGCTCCGGGACAGGACTGAAGCTTTCTTT.